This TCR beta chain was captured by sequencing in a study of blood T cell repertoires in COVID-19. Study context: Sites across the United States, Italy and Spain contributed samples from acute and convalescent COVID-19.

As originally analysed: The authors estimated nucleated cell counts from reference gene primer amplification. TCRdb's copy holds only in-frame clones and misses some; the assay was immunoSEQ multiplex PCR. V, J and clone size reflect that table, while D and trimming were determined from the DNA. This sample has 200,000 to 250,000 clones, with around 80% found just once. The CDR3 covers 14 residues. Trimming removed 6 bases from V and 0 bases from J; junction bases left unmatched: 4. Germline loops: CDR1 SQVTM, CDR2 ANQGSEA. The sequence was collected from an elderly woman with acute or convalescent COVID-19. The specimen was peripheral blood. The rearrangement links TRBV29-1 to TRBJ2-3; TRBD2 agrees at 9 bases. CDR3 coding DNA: TGCAGCGTCGCGACTAGCGGCAGCACAGATACGCAGTATTTT. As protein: CSVATSGSTDTQYF.